Below, 30 T cell receptor beta chains from the same sample are listed, as sequenced in a study of T cells in localized non-small cell lung cancer. Some clones are missing from TCRdb's copy, which holds only in-frame ones; the method was immunoSEQ multiplex PCR. The sample carries fewer than 100,000 clones, roughly 87% recorded once. Here the sequenced sample was peripheral blood, taken before any cancer treatment. These receptor sequences come from a man aged 40 to 70 with stage I squamous cell lung carcinoma.

The chain is built from TRBV6-5 and TRBJ1-2; D gene unclear. Germline V gives CDR1 MNHEY, CDR2 SVGAGI. The CDR3 is 13 residues long. The V gene lost 6 bases and the J gene lost 7 bases, with 15 bases spanning the gap. The CDR3 nucleotides read TGTGCCAGCAGCTTTAGAGGTTTCTCTGGCTACACCTTC. Its translation is CASSFRGFSGYTF.

This clone was found a few times. The CDR3 protein is CAWSVRGWNQPQHF. The CDR3 nucleotides are TGTGCCTGGAGTGTTAGGGGGTGGAATCAGCCCCAGCATTTT. The chain joins TRBV30 to TRBJ1-5, with TRBD1 as a possible D gene (6 bases). The CDR3 extends over 14 amino acids. The V gene lost 0 bases and the J gene lost 4 bases, with 10 bases spanning the gap. Per the germline V gene, CDR1 is GTSNPN and CDR2 is SVGIG (reference sequence).

In DNA form, the CDR3 reads TGTGCCGTTCGGACGAACACCGGGGAGCTGTTTTTT. It specifies CAVRTNTGELFF. The rearrangement links TRBV19 to TRBJ2-2; D remains unclear. Germline V CDR1 and CDR2: LNHDA, SQIVND (reference sequence). The CDR3 contains 12 residues. V was pared by 11 bases and J by 0 bases, with 7 bases between.

This chain uses TRBV5-1 with TRBJ1-2; 10 positions match TRBD1. Germline V gene lookup returns CDR1 SGHRS and CDR2 YFSETQ. V trimming: 2 bases; J trimming: 1 base; junction bases outside the gene matches: 8. CDR3 length: 17 amino acids. The CDR3 reads CASSLDRDRGFNYGYTF. The CDR3, as DNA: TGCGCCAGCAGCTTAGACCGGGACAGGGGATTTAACTATGGCTACACCTTC.

The V and J genes are TRBV6-6 and TRBJ1-1; D might be TRBD1 (6 bases). Germline values: CDR1 MNHNY, CDR2 SVGAGI (reference sequence). The CDR3 sequence is 15 residues long. Trimming cost V 7 bases and J 1 base, with 16 bases left between them. CDR3 nucleotide sequence: TGTGCCAGCACCCACCACGACAGGCCGAACACTGAAGCTTTCTTT. Residues: CASTHHDRPNTEAFF.

The chain has TRBV9 and TRBJ1-1, with D perhaps TRBD1 (6 bases). The length of the CDR3 is 15 residues. Germline CDR1 is SGDLS and CDR2 is YYNGEE. Trimming took off 4 bases at V and 0 bases at J, with 13 bases between the two ends. CDR3 sequence (DNA): TGTGCCAGCAGCCTACAGGGTAGCATGAACACTGAAGCTTTCTTT. It codes for CASSLQGSMNTEAFF.

This chain connects TRBV5-4 to TRBJ2-2; 9 positions agree with TRBD2. There are 16 residues in the CDR3. J was trimmed by 3 bases and V by 6 bases; bases with no gene match: 9. Germline CDR1 reads SGHNT; CDR2 reads YYREEE (reference sequence). The CDR3 region has the DNA TGTGCCAGCACGCTTAGCGGGGGCCAGGACACCGGGGAGCTGTTTTTT. This gives the protein CASTLSGGQDTGELFF.

The chain combines TRBV9 with TRBJ1-3, with no clear D. Per the germline V gene, CDR1 is SGDLS and CDR2 is YYNGEE. The length of the CDR3 is 14 residues. V lost 0 bases, J lost 4 bases, and 8 bases lay in between. This chain's CDR3 is CASSVATGGNTIYF. The CDR3 nucleotides read TGTGCCAGCAGCGTAGCTACCGGGGGAAACACCATATATTTT.

The chain uses TRBV28 and TRBJ1-1, with a weak D call TRBD1 (6 bases). Germline V gives CDR1 MDHEN, CDR2 SYDVKM. The V end lost 5 bases, the J end lost 10 bases, and 14 bases lay between the germline ends. CDR3 length: 12 residues. CDR3 protein: CASSPNRAGAFF. The CDR3 nucleotides read TGTGCCAGCAGTCCAAACAGGGCCGGAGCTTTCTTT.

The chain combines TRBV6-1 with TRBJ1-2; D is ambiguous. Germline V CDR1 and CDR2: MNHNS, SASEGT. The CDR3 covers 11 residues. Trimming cost V 6 bases and J 6 bases, with 8 bases left between them. CDR3 coding DNA: TGTGCCAGCAGGATGTACGATGGCTACACCTTC. It yields the protein CASRMYDGYTF.

The gene calls are TRBV5-6 and TRBJ1-3, with D perhaps TRBD1 (5 bases). The CDR3 consists of 17 residues. The ends were cut back, 0 bases at V and 0 bases at J, with 13 bases in the middle. The germline gives CDR1 SGHDT, CDR2 YYEEEE. The CDR3 coding sequence is TGTGCCAGCAGCTTGGGATTTGCGGGGGACTCTGGAAACACCATATATTTT. Translation gives CASSLGFAGDSGNTIYF. Full variable domain (outside the CDR3, taken from reference TRBV5-6 and TRBJ1-3): DAGVTQSPTHLIKTRGQQVTLRCSPKSGHDTVSWYQQALGQGPQFIFQYYEEEERQRGNFPDRFSGHQFPNYSSELNVNALLLGDSALYLCASSLGFAGDSGNTIYFGEGSWLTVV.

V is TRBV4-2 and J is TRBJ1-1; possibly TRBD1 for D (6 bases). The V gene's germline CDR1 is LGHNA and CDR2 YNFKEQ. The CDR3 spans 15 residues. Trimming stripped 1 base from V and 4 bases from J, with 13 bases between. The CDR3 bases are TGTGCCAGCAGCCAAGGGGGGAAAGGGGGCACTGAAGCTTTCTTT. The encoded protein is CASSQGGKGGTEAFF.

J is TRBJ1-3 and V is TRBV6-5, with unresolved D. Trimming cost V 5 bases and J 4 bases, with 9 bases left between them. CDR3 length equals 13 residues. Germline loops: CDR1 MNHEY, CDR2 SVGAGI. CDR3 in amino acids: CASSARLGNTIYF. CDR3 coding DNA: TGTGCCAGCAGTGCCAGACTCGGAAACACCATATATTTT.

This clone was seen only a few times. The V and J genes are TRBV29-1 and TRBJ2-3; 10 positions match TRBD2. The germline gives CDR1 SQVTM, CDR2 ANQGSEA. V was clipped by 7 bases and J by 2 bases; unmatched bases: 6. The length of the CDR3 is 14 residues. For the CDR3, the DNA is TGCAGCGCAAGTACTAGCGGGGACACAGATACGCAGTATTTT. Translated: CSASTSGDTDTQYF.

The chain is built from TRBV21-1 and TRBJ1-5; the table gives TRBD1 as D, unverified against the DNA. TRBV21-1 is an annotated pseudogene. The length of the CDR3 is 15 residues. The chain's CDR3 is CASSKGRQGYQPQHF. CDR3 bases: TGTGCCAGCAGCAAAGGGCGACAGGGGTATCAGCCCCAGCATTTT.

The V gene is TRBV2, the J gene TRBJ2-7; D possibly corresponds to TRBD2 (5 bases). CDR1 SNHLY and CDR2 FYNNEI come from the germline V gene. Trimming removed 4 bases at V and 3 bases at J, with 7 bases between. The CDR3 loop spans 12 amino acids. The CDR3 loop is CASSAGFYEQYF. The DNA for the CDR3 is TGTGCCAGCAGTGCGGGATTCTACGAGCAGTACTTC. Using reference TRBV2 and TRBJ2-7 for the parts outside the CDR3, the full variable domain is EPEVTQTPSHQVTQMGQEVILRCVPISNHLYFYWYRQILGQKVEFLVSFYNNEISEKSEIFDDQFSVERPDGSNFTLKIRSTKLEDSAMYFCASSAGFYEQYFGPGTRLTVT.

This chain links TRBV19 with TRBJ1-1; D perhaps matches TRBD1 (5 bases). The CDR3 loop spans 14 amino acids. Trimming removed 5 bases from V and 5 bases from J, with 15 bases in between. Germline CDR1 and CDR2: LNHDA and SQIVND (reference sequence). The CDR3 nucleotides read TGTGCCAGTAGTGTCGGGGACCTTAGAACTGAAGCTTTCTTT. Its protein product is CASSVGDLRTEAFF. The entire variable domain, with the rest obtained from reference TRBV19 and TRBJ1-1, is as follows: DGGITQSPKYLFRKEGQNVTLSCEQNLNHDAMYWYRQDPGQGLRLIYYSQIVNDFQKGDIAEGYSVSREKKESFPLTVTSAQKNPTAFYLCASSVGDLRTEAFFGQGTRLTVV.

Concerning this clone itself: One junction end disagrees with the germline gene, perhaps due to a read error. The gene calls are TRBV7-8 and TRBJ1-6; TRBD1 matches 9 bases. The CDR3 length is 15 residues. The germline V gene has CDR1 SGHVS and CDR2 FQNEAQ. The CDR3 region has the DNA TGTGCAAGCAGCTTAAGGGACAGGGTTAATTCACCCCTCCACTTT. Protein sequence: CASSLRDRVNSPLHF.

CDR3 nucleotides: TGCGCCAGCAGTTTGCAGCCCGGGACTAGCGGAGCTGAGCAGTTCTTC. Translated: CASSLQPGTSGAEQFF. The V and J genes are TRBV5-1 and TRBJ2-1, with 11 nucleotides matching TRBD2. This CDR3 has 16 residues. Trimming cost V 5 bases and J 9 bases; bases outside gene matches: 13. Germline loops: CDR1 SGHRS, CDR2 YFSETQ. Full variable domain (rest looked up from reference TRBV5-1 and TRBJ2-1): KAGVTQTPRYLIKTRGQQVTLSCSPISGHRSVSWYQQTPGQGLQFLFEYFSETQRNKGNFPGRFSGRQFSNSRSEMNVSTLELGDSALYLCASSLQPGTSGAEQFFGPGTRLTVL.

The CDR3 reads CASSYYRGAEQYF. DNA of the CDR3: TGTGCCAGCAGTTACTACAGGGGCGCCGAGCAGTACTTC. The rearrangement links TRBV6-5 to TRBJ2-7; 7 nucleotides agree with TRBD1. The V and J ends lost 1 base and 6 bases, in that order; junction bases with no gene match: 3. CDR1 MNHEY and CDR2 SVGAGI come from the germline V gene. The CDR3 spans 13 residues.

The chain joins TRBV28 to TRBJ1-2, with no clear D. The CDR3 totals 11 residues. Trimming shortened V by 3 bases and J by 7 bases, and 6 bases separated the two germline ends. Germline loops: CDR1 MDHEN, CDR2 SYDVKM. This chain's CDR3 is CASSLGIGYTF. In DNA form, the CDR3 reads TGTGCCAGCAGTTTGGGTATTGGCTACACCTTC.

The chain carries TRBV5-8 and TRBJ1-1; tentatively, D is TRBD1 (5 bases). Trimming left V 4 bases short and J 1 base short, with 8 bases between. The germline V gene has CDR1 SGHTS and CDR2 YDEGEE. The CDR3 totals 13 residues. This CDR3 is CASSVGGNTEAFF. CDR3 sequence (DNA): TGTGCCAGCAGCGTGGGGGGGAACACTGAAGCTTTCTTT.

The chain joins TRBV13 to TRBJ2-3; D possibly corresponds to TRBD2 (5 bases). V lost 3 bases, J lost 0 bases, and 7 bases lay in between. Germline CDR1 is PRHDT and CDR2 is FYEKMQ (reference sequence). This CDR3 has 14 residues. CDR3 protein: CASSLGASTDTQYF. The DNA of the CDR3 is TGTGCCAGCAGCTTGGGAGCCAGCACAGATACGCAGTATTTT.

The J gene is TRBJ2-3, the V gene TRBV18; weak D call: TRBD1 (5 bases). CDR1 is KGHSH and CDR2 is LQKENI in the germline V gene. This CDR3 has 15 residues. Trimming removed 1 base at V and 4 bases at J, with 12 bases between. The CDR3 loop reads CASSPRQGSADTQYF. The CDR3 DNA reads as TGTGCCAGCTCACCACGCCAGGGCAGCGCAGATACGCAGTATTTT.

The genes are TRBV27 and TRBJ2-2, with D tentatively TRBD1 (6 bases). Germline CDR1 is MNHEY and CDR2 is SMNVEV (reference sequence). V shed 5 bases and J shed 6 bases, with 16 bases lying between them. This CDR3 comprises 15 residues. The CDR3 loop reads CASSVQGVWSGELFF. The DNA of the CDR3 is TGTGCCAGCAGTGTACAGGGCGTGTGGTCCGGGGAGCTGTTTTTT.

The rearrangement uses TRBV5-1 and TRBJ1-1, with 7 bases lining up with TRBD1. V lost 1 base and J lost 2; bases outside the gene matches: 5. The CDR3 consists of 15 residues. In germline, CDR1 is SGHRS, CDR2 YFSETQ. The CDR3 region has the DNA TGCGCCAGCAGCTTGTGGGGACAGCCAAACACTGAAGCTTTCTTT. It is translated as CASSLWGQPNTEAFF.

The chain uses TRBV12-1 and TRBJ1-3. TRBV12-1 is a recognized pseudogene. The CDR3 is made up of 18 amino acids. This CDR3 is CASTDARGITLSGNTIYF. The CDR3 coding sequence is TGTGCCAGCACCGATGCGCGGGGGATAACCCTCTCTGGAAACACCATATATTTT.

CDR3 region: CASSGTRGNTEAFF. The CDR3 DNA reads TGTGCCAGCAGTGGGACACGAGGGAACACTGAAGCTTTCTTT. The chain has TRBV2 and TRBJ1-1; perhaps TRBD1 as D (5 bases). The length of the CDR3 is 14 residues. V lost 4 bases and J 1 base, leaving 10 bases between the germline ends. The germline gives CDR1 SNHLY, CDR2 FYNNEI.

The gene calls are TRBV7-3 and TRBJ1-6; D gene uncertain. The germline V gene has CDR1 SGHTA and CDR2 FQGTGA. The V end was cut by 5 bases, the J end by 8 bases, with 16 bases between. The CDR3 is 15 amino acids. CDR3 amino acids: CASSQSAGSHSPLHF. The CDR3 DNA sequence: TGTGCCAGCAGCCAATCGGCGGGAAGTCATTCACCCCTCCACTTT.

This clone was detected only a few times. The chain joins TRBV7-2 to TRBJ2-7; D may be TRBD2 (7 bases). Germline loops: CDR1 SGHTA, CDR2 FQGNSA. CDR3 length: 15 residues. With 5 bases removed from V and 0 bases from J, the gap between germline ends came to 14 bases. In DNA form, the CDR3 reads TGTGCCAGCAGCCCGCGGGGGCCCAGCTCCTACGAGCAGTACTTC. Protein product: CASSPRGPSSYEQYF.